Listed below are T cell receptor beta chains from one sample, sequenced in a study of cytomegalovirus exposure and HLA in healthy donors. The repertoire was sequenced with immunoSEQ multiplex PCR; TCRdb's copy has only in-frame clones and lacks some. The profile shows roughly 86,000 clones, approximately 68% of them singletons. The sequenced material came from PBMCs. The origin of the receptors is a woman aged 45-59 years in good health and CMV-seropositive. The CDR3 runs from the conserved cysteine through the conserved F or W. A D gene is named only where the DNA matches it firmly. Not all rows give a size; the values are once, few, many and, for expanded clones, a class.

cdr3_nt: TGTGCCAGCAGTCCCCCAGTCGACAGGGGGCCGGTCAATGAGCAGTTCTTC
cdr3_aa: CASSPPVDRGPVNEQFF
cdr3_length: 17
d_call: TRBD1
clone_size: NA
v_call: TRBV28
j_call: TRBJ2-1

cdr3_nt: TGTGCCAGCAGTTACTTGATGGCGGAAATGAACACTGAAGCTTTCTTT
cdr3_aa: CASSYLMAEMNTEAFF
cdr3_length: 16
d_call: NA
clone_size: few
v_call: TRBV6-6
j_call: TRBJ1-1

cdr3_nt: TGCGCCAGCAGCCAAGAAGCGGCAGGGGCCCACGAGCAGTACTTC
cdr3_aa: CASSQEAAGAHEQYF
cdr3_length: 15
d_call: NA
clone_size: NA
v_call: TRBV4-1
j_call: TRBJ2-7

cdr3_nt: TGTGCCAGCAGTAGGGGCGGGGGGGAGGAGACCCAGTACTTC
cdr3_aa: CASSRGGGEETQYF
cdr3_length: 14
d_call: TRBD2
clone_size: NA
v_call: TRBV6-5
j_call: TRBJ2-5

cdr3_nt: TGCAGCGTGAGGGGGCAAGAGTACACTGAAGCTTTCTTT
cdr3_aa: CSVRGQEYTEAFF
cdr3_length: 13
d_call: TRBD1
clone_size: NA
v_call: TRBV29-1
j_call: TRBJ1-1

cdr3_nt: TGTGCCAGTAGGGCTCACAGGAGCTCCTATAATTCACCCCTCCACTTT
cdr3_aa: CASRAHRSSYNSPLHF
cdr3_length: 16
d_call: NA
clone_size: once
v_call: TRBV19
j_call: TRBJ1-6

cdr3_nt: TGCAGCGTTTCCGAAGGTGGAGTACTGTTTTTT
cdr3_aa: CSVSEGGVLFF
cdr3_length: 11
d_call: NA
clone_size: NA
v_call: TRBV29-1
j_call: TRBJ2-2

cdr3_nt: TGCGCCAGCAGCCCCGGGACAGACACCTACGAGCAGTACTTC
cdr3_aa: CASSPGTDTYEQYF
cdr3_length: 14
d_call: TRBD1
clone_size: NA
v_call: TRBV5-1
j_call: TRBJ2-7

cdr3_nt: TGTGCCAGCAGCGTAGATGGGACAGGGGCCTACGAGCAGTACTTC
cdr3_aa: CASSVDGTGAYEQYF
cdr3_length: 15
d_call: TRBD1
clone_size: NA
v_call: TRBV9
j_call: TRBJ2-7

cdr3_nt: TGTGCCAGCAGGGGCGACAGTGGGAATGAAAAACTGTTTTTT
cdr3_aa: CASRGDSGNEKLFF
cdr3_length: 14
d_call: NA
clone_size: NA
v_call: TRBV2
j_call: TRBJ1-4

cdr3_nt: TGTGCCAGCAGCCAGACAGGTGTAGTCCAGCATTTT
cdr3_aa: CASSQTGVVQHF
cdr3_length: 12
d_call: NA
clone_size: NA
v_call: TRBV5-5
j_call: TRBJ1-5

cdr3_nt: TGTGCCAGCAGCCCGACAGGGGCTTATAGCAATCAGCCCCAGCATTTT
cdr3_aa: CASSPTGAYSNQPQHF
cdr3_length: 16
d_call: TRBD1
clone_size: few
v_call: TRBV27
j_call: TRBJ1-5

cdr3_nt: TGTGCCAGCAGTTTAACGGGGTTGTATCGGCCAGGAGAGACCCAGTACTTC
cdr3_aa: CASSLTGLYRPGETQYF
cdr3_length: 17
d_call: NA
clone_size: few
v_call: TRBV28
j_call: TRBJ2-5

cdr3_nt: TGTGCCAGCAGCCCTGACAGGTCTTCTTTACGAGCTTTCTTT
cdr3_aa: CASSPDRSSLRAFF
cdr3_length: 14
d_call: NA
clone_size: NA
v_call: TRBV7-8
j_call: TRBJ1-1

cdr3_nt: TGTGCCAGCAGTGTAATAGCGGGGGACCTTCCTTTCCCCTACGAGCAGTACTTC
cdr3_aa: CASSVIAGDLPFPYEQYF
cdr3_length: 18
d_call: TRBD2
clone_size: NA
v_call: TRBV6-1
j_call: TRBJ2-7

cdr3_nt: TGTGCCAGCAGTTTAGACAGGGTGGGGCAAACGGGCACTGAAGCTTTCTTT
cdr3_aa: CASSLDRVGQTGTEAFF
cdr3_length: 17
d_call: TRBD1
clone_size: NA
v_call: TRBV28
j_call: TRBJ1-1

cdr3_nt: TGTGCCAGCAGCTTAAGGACTCCGGGACTCCCCACAGATACGCAGTATTTT
cdr3_aa: CASSLRTPGLPTDTQYF
cdr3_length: 17
d_call: NA
clone_size: NA
v_call: TRBV11-2
j_call: TRBJ2-3

cdr3_nt: TGTGCCAGCAGTCTAATGGGACTAGCGGCTAATGAGCAGTTCTTC
cdr3_aa: CASSLMGLAANEQFF
cdr3_length: 15
d_call: TRBD2
clone_size: NA
v_call: TRBV27
j_call: TRBJ2-1

cdr3_nt: TGTGCCAGCAGCTTAGATAGGGCGCGGGGGGGGAACAATGAGCAGTTCTTC
cdr3_aa: CASSLDRARGGNNEQFF
cdr3_length: 17
d_call: TRBD2
clone_size: NA
v_call: TRBV11-2
j_call: TRBJ2-1

cdr3_nt: TGTGCCAGCAGCTGGGGACAGATAGAAGCTTTCTTT
cdr3_aa: CASSWGQIEAFF
cdr3_length: 12
d_call: TRBD1
clone_size: NA
v_call: TRBV5-6
j_call: TRBJ1-1

cdr3_nt: TGTGCCAGTAGTATAGAGGCCGTAAGCTCCTACAATGAGCAGTTCTTC
cdr3_aa: CASSIEAVSSYNEQFF
cdr3_length: 16
d_call: NA
clone_size: NA
v_call: TRBV19
j_call: TRBJ2-1

cdr3_nt: TGTGCCAGCAGTACACAGGGGTTTGTGACTGAAGCTTTCTTT
cdr3_aa: CASSTQGFVTEAFF
cdr3_length: 14
d_call: TRBD1
clone_size: NA
v_call: TRBV6-5
j_call: TRBJ1-1

cdr3_nt: TGTGCCAGCAGCCGCCTAGGGTCAGGGAGGGACACTGAAGCTTTCTTT
cdr3_aa: CASSRLGSGRDTEAFF
cdr3_length: 16
d_call: NA
clone_size: NA
v_call: TRBV14
j_call: TRBJ1-1

cdr3_nt: TGTGCCAGCAGTTTACCCGGCTACGAGCAGTACTTC
cdr3_aa: CASSLPGYEQYF
cdr3_length: 12
d_call: NA
clone_size: few
v_call: TRBV27
j_call: TRBJ2-7

cdr3_nt: TGTGCCAGTAGGAATTACCAGGGCCTTGATGGCTACACCTTC
cdr3_aa: CASRNYQGLDGYTF
cdr3_length: 14
d_call: NA
clone_size: NA
v_call: TRBV19
j_call: TRBJ1-2

cdr3_nt: TGTGCCAGCTCACCACCGACAGTCAACACTGAAGCTTTCTTT
cdr3_aa: CASSPPTVNTEAFF
cdr3_length: 14
d_call: NA
clone_size: NA
v_call: TRBV18
j_call: TRBJ1-1

cdr3_nt: TGTGCCTGGGACACCTACTCCTACGAGCAGTACTTC
cdr3_aa: CAWDTYSYEQYF
cdr3_length: 12
d_call: NA
clone_size: NA
v_call: TRBV30
j_call: TRBJ2-7

cdr3_nt: TGTGCCAGCAGCCCCCAGGGGATGTCGAGCTCCTACGAGCAGTACTTC
cdr3_aa: CASSPQGMSSSYEQYF
cdr3_length: 16
d_call: NA
clone_size: NA
v_call: TRBV9
j_call: TRBJ2-7

cdr3_nt: TGTGCCAGCAGCACCCAAGCGGGGGGCTTACTTAGCACAGATACGCAGTATTTT
cdr3_aa: CASSTQAGGLLSTDTQYF
cdr3_length: 18
d_call: TRBD2
clone_size: NA
v_call: TRBV9
j_call: TRBJ2-3

cdr3_nt: TGCGCCAGCAGCTTGGACCCCCCGGGACAGGGTAACACCGGGGAGCTGTTTTTT
cdr3_aa: CASSLDPPGQGNTGELFF
cdr3_length: 18
d_call: TRBD1
clone_size: NA
v_call: TRBV5-1
j_call: TRBJ2-2

cdr3_nt: TGTGCCAGCAGTCCCGTCGCTCCGGACTTTTCCTACGAGCAGTACTTC
cdr3_aa: CASSPVAPDFSYEQYF
cdr3_length: 16
d_call: NA
clone_size: NA
v_call: TRBV27
j_call: TRBJ2-7

cdr3_nt: TGTGCCAGCAGTTTCCGGGACAGGGGTTATGGCTACACCTTC
cdr3_aa: CASSFRDRGYGYTF
cdr3_length: 14
d_call: TRBD1
clone_size: few
v_call: TRBV6-1
j_call: TRBJ1-2

cdr3_nt: TGTGCCTGGAGTGTACGGCGGAATGAAAAACTGTTTTTT
cdr3_aa: CAWSVRRNEKLFF
cdr3_length: 13
d_call: NA
clone_size: NA
v_call: TRBV30
j_call: TRBJ1-4

cdr3_nt: TGTGCCAGCAGCTTAGACAGGCAACGGGAGCAGTACTTC
cdr3_aa: CASSLDRQREQYF
cdr3_length: 13
d_call: NA
clone_size: NA
v_call: TRBV7-7
j_call: TRBJ2-5

cdr3_nt: TGTGCCAGCAGCCAAGGACAGGGGCGCACCGGGGAGCTGTTTTTT
cdr3_aa: CASSQGQGRTGELFF
cdr3_length: 15
d_call: TRBD1
clone_size: NA
v_call: TRBV4-2
j_call: TRBJ2-2

cdr3_nt: TGTGCCAGCAGCGCCGTTGGGACAGGGTTAGGCAATGAGCAGTTCTTC
cdr3_aa: CASSAVGTGLGNEQFF
cdr3_length: 16
d_call: TRBD1
clone_size: NA
v_call: TRBV5-6
j_call: TRBJ2-1

cdr3_nt: TGTGCCAGCAGCTTAGGGGGGACTACTCAAGAGACCCAGTACTTC
cdr3_aa: CASSLGGTTQETQYF
cdr3_length: 15
d_call: TRBD2
clone_size: few
v_call: TRBV7-7
j_call: TRBJ2-5

cdr3_nt: TGCGCCAGCAGCTTACAAGGGGATGAGCAGTTCTTC
cdr3_aa: CASSLQGDEQFF
cdr3_length: 12
d_call: NA
clone_size: NA
v_call: TRBV5-1
j_call: TRBJ2-1

cdr3_nt: TGTGCCAGCTCACCAAACAGAAGAAGCACAGATACGCAGTATTTT
cdr3_aa: CASSPNRRSTDTQYF
cdr3_length: 15
d_call: NA
clone_size: NA
v_call: TRBV18
j_call: TRBJ2-3

cdr3_nt: TGCGCCAGCAGCTTTCAGGGAAACACTGAAGCTTTCTTT
cdr3_aa: CASSFQGNTEAFF
cdr3_length: 13
d_call: NA
clone_size: NA
v_call: TRBV5-1
j_call: TRBJ1-1

cdr3_nt: TGTGCCAGCAGCTTACTCTCCTACGAGCAGTACTTC
cdr3_aa: CASSLLSYEQYF
cdr3_length: 12
d_call: NA
clone_size: NA
v_call: TRBV5-6
j_call: TRBJ2-7

cdr3_nt: TGTGCCAGCAGTCCCCTAGGCACTGAAGCTTTCTTT
cdr3_aa: CASSPLGTEAFF
cdr3_length: 12
d_call: NA
clone_size: NA
v_call: TRBV2
j_call: TRBJ1-1

cdr3_nt: TGTGCCAGCAGCTGGGAGGGACCGACCTACAATGAGCAGTTCTTC
cdr3_aa: CASSWEGPTYNEQFF
cdr3_length: 15
d_call: TRBD2
clone_size: NA
v_call: TRBV5-6
j_call: TRBJ2-1

cdr3_nt: TGTGCCAGCAGTTTGGGCAGCTTCAATCAGCCCCAGCATTTT
cdr3_aa: CASSLGSFNQPQHF
cdr3_length: 14
d_call: NA
clone_size: once
v_call: TRBV28
j_call: TRBJ1-5

cdr3_nt: TGTGCCAGCAGTCAGGAAACTTTCATGAACACTGAAGCTTTCTTT
cdr3_aa: CASSQETFMNTEAFF
cdr3_length: 15
d_call: NA
clone_size: NA
v_call: TRBV5-4
j_call: TRBJ1-1

cdr3_nt: TGTGCCAGCAGCCCCAGAACTAGCGGGGGTTCTCTTTCGAACACCGGGGAGCTGTTTTTT
cdr3_aa: CASSPRTSGGSLSNTGELFF
cdr3_length: 20
d_call: TRBD2
clone_size: once
v_call: TRBV4-2
j_call: TRBJ2-2

cdr3_nt: TGTGCCTGGAGTGTACTAGGGGGCCGAAGTGAAAAACTGTTTTTT
cdr3_aa: CAWSVLGGRSEKLFF
cdr3_length: 15
d_call: TRBD1
clone_size: many
v_call: TRBV30
j_call: TRBJ1-4